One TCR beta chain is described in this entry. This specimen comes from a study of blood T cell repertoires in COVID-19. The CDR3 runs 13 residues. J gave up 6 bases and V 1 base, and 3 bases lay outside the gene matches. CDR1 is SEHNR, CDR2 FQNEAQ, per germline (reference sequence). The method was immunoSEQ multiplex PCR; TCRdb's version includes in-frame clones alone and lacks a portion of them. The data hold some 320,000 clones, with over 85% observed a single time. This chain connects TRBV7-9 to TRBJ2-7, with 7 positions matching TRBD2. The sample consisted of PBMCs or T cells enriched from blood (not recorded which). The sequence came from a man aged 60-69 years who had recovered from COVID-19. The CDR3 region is CASSLGGRGEQYF. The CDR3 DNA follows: TGTGCCAGCAGCTTAGGAGGGAGGGGCGAGCAGTACTTC.